A single sample gave rise to the 4 T cell receptor beta chains below, sequenced in a study of T cells in Graves' hyperthyroidism and ophthalmopathy. Researchers took RNA transcripts and amplified the TCR beta CDR3 regions from them. First-round RT-PCR targeting the TCR CDR3 was performed with the HTBI primer set. Each CDR3 protein is one row after TCRdb ran MiXCR on the multiplex PCR reads. The table lists 80,000 to 100,000 distinct CDR3 sequences, 35% to 45% of them singletons. Sample: peripheral blood or thyroid tissue (not recorded which). Source of these receptors: a woman between 25 and 40 years old with Graves' hyperthyroidism.

Many counts were recorded for this clonotype. The chain is built from TRBV7-8 and TRBJ2-7; D may correspond to TRBD1 or TRBD2 (5 bases each). Trimming removed 2 bases at V and 5 bases at J, with 16 bases between. The germline V gene encodes CDR1 SGHVS and CDR2 FQNEAQ. The length of the CDR3 is 15 residues. The CDR3 DNA reads TGTGCCAGCAGCTTAAGTAGCGCAGGGCTCAACGAGCAGTACTTC. Translation gives CASSLSSAGLNEQYF.

This clonotype showed up many times. V and J are TRBV2 and TRBJ1-6; TRBD1 matches 9 bases. CDR3 length: 14 amino acids. V gave up 6 bases and J gave up 9 bases; unmatched junction bases: 6. Germline CDR1 SNHLY, CDR2 FYNNEI. CDR3 sequence: CASSAGQGGSPLHF. The CDR3 DNA follows: TGTGCCAGCAGCGCGGGACAGGGCGGTTCACCCCTCCACTTT. The full variable domain, with the rest looked up from reference TRBV2 and TRBJ1-6, is EPEVTQTPSHQVTQMGQEVILRCVPISNHLYFYWYRQILGQKVEFLVSFYNNEISEKSEIFDDQFSVERPDGSNFTLKIRSTKLEDSAMYFCASSAGQGGSPLHFGNGTRLTVT.

V usage is TRBV9 and J usage is TRBJ2-7, with D possibly being TRBD1 (7 bases). This CDR3 is 14 amino acids long. V lost 4 bases and J 2 bases, leaving 13 bases between the germline ends. Germline values: CDR1 SGDLS, CDR2 YYNGEE. The CDR3 DNA reads TGTGCCAGCAGCACCGGAGGGGGCGCCTACGAGCAGTACTTC. Its translation is CASSTGGGAYEQYF.

The chain links TRBV12-3 or TRBV12-4 to TRBJ2-2; TRBD2 aligns across 11 bases. The CDR3 length is 13 residues. Trimming cost V 2 bases and J 11 bases; bases outside gene matches: 1. The DNA of the CDR3 is TGTGCCAGCAGTTTACTAGCGGGAGGCGAGCTGTTTTTT. Protein: CASSLLAGGELFF.